This TCR beta chain came from a study of vaccination effects on CD4 cells after COVID-19. The overall study: Before sequencing, viral peptide pools were used by the ViraFEST assay to expand antigen-specific CD4+ T cells.

Method: immunoSEQ multiplex PCR; TCRdb's copy keeps in-frame clones and lacks some. The sample has approximately 30,000 clones; roughly four fifths are singletons. Between days 9 and 10 of culture, CD4+ T cells were separated out. Sometime from March through December 2020, the person acquired a SARS-CoV-2 infection that PCR confirmed. Two doses of either BNT162b2 or mRNA-1273 were given to each participant. V lost 4 bases, J lost 8 bases, and 10 bases lay in between. CDR1 and CDR2 from the germline V gene are LNHDA and SQIVND (reference sequence). The CDR3 is 12 amino acids. Comment on this clone: Its antigen is unidentified.

This sequence was found in a human donor who had a prior SARS-CoV-2 infection. This specimen consisted of CD4+ T cells from PBMCs cultured without peptide, obtained after COVID-19 vaccination. The chain uses TRBV19 and TRBJ2-3; no reliable D call. DNA of the CDR3: TGTGCCAGTAGTACCAGACCCGGTACGCAGTATTTT. Its translation: CASSTRPGTQYF.